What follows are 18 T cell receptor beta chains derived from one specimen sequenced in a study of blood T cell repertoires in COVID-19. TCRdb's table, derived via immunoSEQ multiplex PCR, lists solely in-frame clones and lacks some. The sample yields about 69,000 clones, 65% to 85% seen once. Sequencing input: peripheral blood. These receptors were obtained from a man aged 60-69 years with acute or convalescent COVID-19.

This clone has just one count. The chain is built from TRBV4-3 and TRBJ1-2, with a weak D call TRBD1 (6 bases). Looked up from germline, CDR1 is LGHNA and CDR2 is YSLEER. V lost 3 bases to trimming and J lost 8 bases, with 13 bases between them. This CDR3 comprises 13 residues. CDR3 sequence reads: CASSHLGASGYTF. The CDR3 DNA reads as TGCGCCAGCAGCCATCTGGGGGCGAGCGGCTACACCTTC.

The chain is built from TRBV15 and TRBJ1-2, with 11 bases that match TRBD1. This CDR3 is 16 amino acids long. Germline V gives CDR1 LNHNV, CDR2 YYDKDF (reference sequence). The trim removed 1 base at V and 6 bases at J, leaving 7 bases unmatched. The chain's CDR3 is CATSRGRTGGADGYTF. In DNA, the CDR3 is TGTGCCACCAGCAGAGGGCGGACAGGGGGCGCCGATGGCTACACCTTC.

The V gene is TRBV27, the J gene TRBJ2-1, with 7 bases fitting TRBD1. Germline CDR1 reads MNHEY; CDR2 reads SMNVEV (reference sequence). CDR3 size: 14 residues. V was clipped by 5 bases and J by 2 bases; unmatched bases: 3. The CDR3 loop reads CASSGTATYNEQFF. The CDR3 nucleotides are TGTGCCAGCAGTGGGACAGCTACCTACAATGAGCAGTTCTTC.

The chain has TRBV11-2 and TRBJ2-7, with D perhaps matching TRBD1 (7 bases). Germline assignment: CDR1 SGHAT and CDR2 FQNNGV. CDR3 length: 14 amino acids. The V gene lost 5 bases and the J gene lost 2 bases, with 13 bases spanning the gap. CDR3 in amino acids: CASSRRDRTYEQYF. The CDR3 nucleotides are TGTGCCAGCAGCCGGCGGGACAGAACCTACGAGCAGTACTTC.

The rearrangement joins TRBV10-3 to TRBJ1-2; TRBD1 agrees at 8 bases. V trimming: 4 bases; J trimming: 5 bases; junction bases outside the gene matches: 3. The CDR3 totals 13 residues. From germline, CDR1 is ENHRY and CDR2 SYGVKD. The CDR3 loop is CAISVGQEYGYTF. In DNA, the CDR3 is TGTGCCATCAGTGTGGGACAGGAATATGGCTACACCTTC.

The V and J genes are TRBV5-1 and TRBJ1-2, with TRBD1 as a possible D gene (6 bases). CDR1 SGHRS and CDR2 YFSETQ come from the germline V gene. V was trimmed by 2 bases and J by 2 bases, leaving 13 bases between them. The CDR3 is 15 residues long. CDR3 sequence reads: CASSFGKDRNYGYTF. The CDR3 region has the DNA TGCGCCAGCAGCTTCGGGAAGGACAGAAACTATGGCTACACCTTC.

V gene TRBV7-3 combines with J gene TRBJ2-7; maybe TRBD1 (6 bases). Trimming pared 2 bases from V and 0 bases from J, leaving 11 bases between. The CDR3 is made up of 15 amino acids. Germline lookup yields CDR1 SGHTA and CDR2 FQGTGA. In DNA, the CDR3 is TGTGCCAGCAGCTTAGACACAGGGAGCTCCTACGAGCAGTACTTC. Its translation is CASSLDTGSSYEQYF.

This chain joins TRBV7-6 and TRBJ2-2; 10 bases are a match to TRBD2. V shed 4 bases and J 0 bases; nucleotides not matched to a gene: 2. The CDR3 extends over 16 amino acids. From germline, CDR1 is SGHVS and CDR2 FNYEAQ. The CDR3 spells CASSSLAGANTGELFF. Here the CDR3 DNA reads TGTGCCAGCAGCTCCCTAGCGGGGGCGAACACCGGGGAGCTGTTTTTT. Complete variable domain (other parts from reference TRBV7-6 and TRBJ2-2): GAGVSQSPRYKVTKRGQDVALRCDPISGHVSLYWYRQALGQGPEFLTYFNYEAQQDKSGLPNDRFSAERPEGSISTLTIQRTEQRDSAMYRCASSSLAGANTGELFFGEGSRLTVL.

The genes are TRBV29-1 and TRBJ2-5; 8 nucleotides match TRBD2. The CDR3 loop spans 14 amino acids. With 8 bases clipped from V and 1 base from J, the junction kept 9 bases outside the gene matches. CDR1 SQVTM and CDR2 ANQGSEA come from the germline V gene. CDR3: CSTQKRGSQETQYF. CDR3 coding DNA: TGCAGCACCCAGAAGCGGGGGAGCCAAGAGACCCAGTACTTC.

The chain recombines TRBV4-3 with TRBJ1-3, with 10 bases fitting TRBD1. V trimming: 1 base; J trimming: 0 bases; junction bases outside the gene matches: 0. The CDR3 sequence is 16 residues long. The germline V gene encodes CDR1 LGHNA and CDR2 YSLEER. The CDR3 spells CASSQGTGGSGNTIYF. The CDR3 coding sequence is TGCGCCAGCAGCCAAGGGACAGGGGGCTCTGGAAACACCATATATTTT.

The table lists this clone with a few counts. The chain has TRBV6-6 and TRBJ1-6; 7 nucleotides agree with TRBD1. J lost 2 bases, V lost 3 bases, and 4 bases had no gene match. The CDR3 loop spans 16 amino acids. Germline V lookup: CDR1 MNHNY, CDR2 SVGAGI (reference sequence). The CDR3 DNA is TGTGCCAGCAGTTATGGACAGGATCCCTATAATTCACCCCTCCACTTT. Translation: CASSYGQDPYNSPLHF.

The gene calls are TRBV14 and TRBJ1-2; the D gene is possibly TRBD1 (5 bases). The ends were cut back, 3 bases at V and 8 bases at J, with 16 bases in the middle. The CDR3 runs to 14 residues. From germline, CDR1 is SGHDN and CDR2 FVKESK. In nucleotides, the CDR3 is TGTGCCAGCAGCCAGTTCGGGTCAGGGAAAGGCTACACCTTC. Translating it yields CASSQFGSGKGYTF.

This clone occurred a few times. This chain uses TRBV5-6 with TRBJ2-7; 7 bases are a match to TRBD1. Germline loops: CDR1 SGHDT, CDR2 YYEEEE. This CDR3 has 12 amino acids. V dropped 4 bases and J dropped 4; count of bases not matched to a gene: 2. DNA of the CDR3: TGTGCCAGCAGCGAACAGGGGTACGAGCAGTACTTC. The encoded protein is CASSEQGYEQYF.

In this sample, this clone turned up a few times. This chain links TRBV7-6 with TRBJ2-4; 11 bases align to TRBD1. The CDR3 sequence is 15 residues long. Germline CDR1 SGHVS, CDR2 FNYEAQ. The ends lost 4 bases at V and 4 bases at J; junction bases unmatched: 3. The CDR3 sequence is CASSSGQGVKNIQYF. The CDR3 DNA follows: TGTGCCAGCAGCTCGGGACAGGGGGTGAAAAACATTCAGTACTTC.

The CDR3 nucleotides are TGTGCCAGCAGTTTATTGGGAAGGGGGCAGGGGGACACTGAAGCTTTCTTT. Its protein is CASSLLGRGQGDTEAFF. The chain carries TRBV27 and TRBJ1-1; 7 bases are a match to TRBD1. This CDR3 is built from 17 residues. Trimming removed 1 base from V and 3 bases from J; junction bases left unmatched: 11. Germline-derived CDR1 and CDR2 are MNHEY and SMNVEV (reference sequence).

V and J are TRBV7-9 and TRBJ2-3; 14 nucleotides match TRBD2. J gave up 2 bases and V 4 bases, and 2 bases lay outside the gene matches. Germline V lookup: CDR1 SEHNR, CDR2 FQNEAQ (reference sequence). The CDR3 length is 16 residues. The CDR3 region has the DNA TGTGCCAGCAGCTGGGGACTAGCGGGGGTCACAGATACGCAGTATTTT. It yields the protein CASSWGLAGVTDTQYF.

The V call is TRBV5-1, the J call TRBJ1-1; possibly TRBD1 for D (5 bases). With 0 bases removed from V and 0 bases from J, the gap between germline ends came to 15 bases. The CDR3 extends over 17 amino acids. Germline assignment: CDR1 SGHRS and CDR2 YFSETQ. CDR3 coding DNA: TGCGCCAGCAGCTTGGACGCGACAGTCCGACTGAACACTGAAGCTTTCTTT. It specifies CASSLDATVRLNTEAFF.

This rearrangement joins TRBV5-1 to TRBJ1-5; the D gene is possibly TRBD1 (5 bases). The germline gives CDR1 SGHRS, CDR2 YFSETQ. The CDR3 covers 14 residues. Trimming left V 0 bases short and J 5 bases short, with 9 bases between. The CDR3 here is CASSLEGLYQPQHF. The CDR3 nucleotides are TGCGCCAGCAGCTTGGAGGGGCTTTATCAGCCCCAGCATTTT.